This is a list of T cell receptor beta chains from one sample in a study of blood T cell repertoires in COVID-19. Assay: immunoSEQ multiplex PCR; the TCRdb copy retains only in-frame clones and omits some. The sample records 160,000 or so clones, more than 75% being singletons. Sequencing was carried out using PBMCs or T cells enriched from blood (not recorded which). These receptors were collected from a human donor with acute COVID-19. The donor label of this sample is uncertain. CDR3s include the opening cysteine and the closing phenylalanine or tryptophan. The order of the fields is J gene, V gene, D gene, clone size, CDR3 DNA, CDR3 protein. The D gene is left open where the match is weak. The size of a clone is reported for some rows only, either as once, few or many, or as a class for expanded clones.

>TRBJ2-7|TRBV9|TRBD2|once
TGTGCCAGCAGCCCCGGGACTAGCGGGGGGGCCCCGTCCTACGAGCAGTACTTC
CASSPGTSGGAPSYEQYF
>TRBJ1-1|TRBV15|TRBD1|.
TGTGCCACCAGCAGAGGAGGAGGACAGGGGGCCCGCGAAGCTTTCTTT
CATSRGGGQGAREAFF
>TRBJ1-2|TRBV9|.|.
TGTGCCAGCAGCGTAGGACAAAGCCCGATATTTAACTATGGCTACACCTTC
CASSVGQSPIFNYGYTF
>TRBJ1-6|TRBV7-9|.|.
TGTGCCAGCAGCTCCCCCGGGACTACCTCCCTGAGTTCACCCCTCCACTTT
CASSSPGTTSLSSPLHF
>TRBJ1-6|TRBV23-1|.|.
TGCGCCAGCGGGCGACAGTATAATTCACCCCTCCACTTT
CASGRQYNSPLHF
>TRBJ1-1|TRBV7-3|.|.
TGTGCCAGCAGCTCCGGGGTGGACACTGAAGCTTTCTTT
CASSSGVDTEAFF
>TRBJ1-1|TRBV14|.|.
TGTGCCAGCAGCCAAGATGGCAGGGGCTGGCCGAACACTGAAGCTTTCTTT
CASSQDGRGWPNTEAFF
>TRBJ2-5|TRBV6-4|TRBD2|.
TGTGCCAGCAGCCAACAAAGTGGGGGGGGACAAGAGACCCAGTACTTC
CASSQQSGGGQETQYF
>TRBJ1-3|TRBV9|.|once
TGTGCCAGCAGCGCAGGGGCGGGAAACACCATATATTTT
CASSAGAGNTIYF
>TRBJ2-5|TRBV14|.|.
TGTGCCAGCAGCCTCCAAGGGGGGGAGCAAGAGACCCAGTACTTC
CASSLQGGEQETQYF
>TRBJ2-1|TRBV11-2|TRBD1|once
TGTGCCAGCAGCATCCTCAGGGGGCCTGATGAGCAGTTCTTC
CASSILRGPDEQFF
>TRBJ1-2|TRBV6-6|.|once
TGTGCCAGCAGTTACTCGCGGGGCACCTATGGCTACACCTTC
CASSYSRGTYGYTF
>TRBJ2-7|TRBV12-3/TRBV12-4|.|.
TGTGCCAGCAGTTTTTCAGGAAACGAGCAGTACTTC
CASSFSGNEQYF
>TRBJ2-1|TRBV18|.|.
TGTGCCAGCTCACCCCTAGCGCCCAGCTCCTACAATGAGCAGTTCTTC
CASSPLAPSSYNEQFF
>TRBJ1-6|TRBV9|.|.
TGTGCCAGCAGCGTAGCCGGGTATTTGAATTCACCCCTCCACTTT
CASSVAGYLNSPLHF
>TRBJ2-2|TRBV3-1/TRBV3-2|.|.
TGTGCCAGCAGATCCAGGGACAGCGGGTTCACCGGGGAGCTGTTTTTT
CASRSRDSGFTGELFF
>TRBJ2-7|TRBV6-5|.|.
TGTGCCAGCAGGGCCAGCTCCTACGAGCAGTACTTC
CASRASSYEQYF
>TRBJ2-2|TRBV7-8|.|.
TGTGCCAGCAGCTTACAGAGCGCTTCCGGGGAGCTGTTTTTT
CASSLQSASGELFF
>TRBJ2-7|TRBV2|.|.
TGTGCCAGCAGTGAAGGGAGACAGACCTACGAGCAGTACTTC
CASSEGRQTYEQYF
>TRBJ2-1|TRBV5-4|TRBD2|.
TGTGCCAGCAGCCGTGGACTAGCCGTACCCTCCTACAATGAGCAGTTCTTC
CASSRGLAVPSYNEQFF
>TRBJ2-5|TRBV15|.|.
TGTGCCACCAGCCTATCGACGGGGGGCAGCGAGACCCAGTACTTC
CATSLSTGGSETQYF
>TRBJ2-3|TRBV4-2|TRBD2|.
TGTGCCAGCAGCCAAGATACAGCGGGGGGGCTGGGGGCCCCAGATACGCAGTATTTT
CASSQDTAGGLGAPDTQYF
>TRBJ1-2|TRBV21-1|.|.
TGTGCCAGCATCCTCGGACAGGGGGCGAGGTATGGCTACACCTTC
CASILGQGARYGYTF
>TRBJ1-2|TRBV30|TRBD1|.
TGTGCCTGGACAGGACAGGGGGCTGGCGGCTACACCTTC
CAWTGQGAGGYTF
>TRBJ2-2|TRBV11-2|.|.
TGTGCCAGCAGCTCGGTCCGCCAACACACCGGGGAGCTGTTTTTT
CASSSVRQHTGELFF
>TRBJ1-5|TRBV27|.|.
TGTGCCAGCCGTTCTGGACGGCGGGGAATAAATCAGCCCCAGCATTTT
CASRSGRRGINQPQHF
>TRBJ1-6|TRBV7-3|.|.
TGTGCCAGCAGCTTGAGTCACGGGAATTCACCCCTCCACTTT
CASSLSHGNSPLHF
>TRBJ1-3|TRBV29-1|.|.
TGCAGCGTTTTGCCTGAGGACAACGATGGAAACACCATATATTTT
CSVLPEDNDGNTIYF
>TRBJ1-4|TRBV19|.|.
TGTGCCAGTAGTAAGGGACCGGGGGAGGAAAAACTGTTTTTT
CASSKGPGEEKLFF
>TRBJ1-1|TRBV7-9|TRBD1|.
TGTGCCAGCAGCGGTAGGACAGGGGGCTCGCGGTACACTGAAGCTTTCTTT
CASSGRTGGSRYTEAFF
>TRBJ2-5|TRBV24-1|TRBD1|.
TGTGCCACCAGTGATCGGACAGGAATGGGTATTTGGTGGGAGACCCAGTACTTC
CATSDRTGMGIWWETQYF
>TRBJ2-5|TRBV5-1|.|.
TGCGCCAGCAGCTTGGGGGGAGTTATCCAAGAGACCCAGTACTTC
CASSLGGVIQETQYF
>TRBJ2-1|TRBV7-9|.|.
TGTGCCAGCAGCTTAGTAGGGGAAACCAATGAGCAGTTCTTC
CASSLVGETNEQFF
>TRBJ2-2|TRBV24-1|.|.
TGTGCCACCAGTGATCGTTCTAAAGGGGGTCGGGAGCTGTTTTTT
CATSDRSKGGRELFF
>TRBJ1-4|TRBV6-2/TRBV6-3|.|.
TGTGCCAGCAGTTACAACCTCAGGGATCTGGAAAAACTGTTTTTT
CASSYNLRDLEKLFF
>TRBJ2-1|TRBV3-1/TRBV3-2|TRBD2|.
TGTGCCAGCAGCCCCACTAGCGCCAGCTCCTACAATGAGCAGTTCTTC
CASSPTSASSYNEQFF
>TRBJ1-4|TRBV19|TRBD1|.
TGTGCCAGTAGTATAAGGGGGCCGGGTAATGAAAAACTGTTTTTT
CASSIRGPGNEKLFF
>TRBJ2-1|TRBV7-6|TRBD2|once
TGTGCCCTGGGAGCCAGGACTAGCTCCTACAATGAGCAGTTCTTC
CALGARTSSYNEQFF
>TRBJ1-5|TRBV7-3|.|.
TGTGCCAGCAGCTTAAGTCTAAGTCAGCCCCAGCATTTT
CASSLSLSQPQHF
>TRBJ1-1|TRBV24-1|TRBD1|few
TGTGCCACCAGTGATTGGAGGGGGCCAAACACTGAAGCTTTCTTT
CATSDWRGPNTEAFF
>TRBJ1-1|TRBV27|.|.
TGTGCCAGCAGTTTATCGTCAGAGAACACTGAAGCTTTCTTT
CASSLSSENTEAFF
>TRBJ1-6|TRBV4-1|.|.
TGCGCCAGCAGACTTACATTCCGGGATCCAGATTCACCCCTCCACTTT
CASRLTFRDPDSPLHF
>TRBJ1-1|TRBV5-1|.|.
TGCGCCAGCAGCTTGGTCCCAACTGAAGCTTTCTTT
CASSLVPTEAFF
>TRBJ2-3|TRBV4-2|TRBD2|.
TGTGCCAGCAGCGAAAGTCCGGGACTAGCCATCACAGATACGCAGTATTTT
CASSESPGLAITDTQYF
>TRBJ2-3|TRBV6-6|TRBD2|.
TGTGCCAGCAGTTACCTACTAGCGGGAGGGGAAGATACGCAGTATTTT
CASSYLLAGGEDTQYF
>TRBJ2-3|TRBV27|.|.
TGTGCCAGCAGTTTAATAACAGTGCAAGATACGCAGTATTTT
CASSLITVQDTQYF
>TRBJ1-1|TRBV4-3|.|.
TGCGCCAGCAGCCAAGATGGCAGGGACTCGAACACTGAAGCTTTCTTT
CASSQDGRDSNTEAFF
>TRBJ1-3|TRBV13|TRBD1|.
TGTGCCAGCACCATAACAGGGGAAGGAAACACCATATATTTT
CASTITGEGNTIYF
>TRBJ2-3|TRBV27|TRBD2|.
TGTGCCAGCAGTGTGGGGACTAGCGGGAGCACAGATACGCAGTATTTT
CASSVGTSGSTDTQYF
>TRBJ2-7|TRBV5-1|.|.
TGCGCCAGCAGCCCTCGGGCGACAGTAAGCTACGAGCAGTACTTC
CASSPRATVSYEQYF
>TRBJ2-7|TRBV10-3|TRBD2|.
TGTGCCATCAACACTGCGGGGGGGCAAAACGAGCAGTACTTC
CAINTAGGQNEQYF
>TRBJ2-7|TRBV5-6|.|.
TGTGCCAGCAGCTTGGAAGTCCAGTCCTACGAGCAGTACTTC
CASSLEVQSYEQYF
>TRBJ1-1|TRBV7-9|.|few
TGTGCCAGCAGCTTAGCCCCACGGACTGAAGCTTTCTTT
CASSLAPRTEAFF
>TRBJ2-7|TRBV6-6|.|.
TGTGCCAGCAGTTACGTCGCGGGGGCGCGGGGCTACGAGCAGTACTTC
CASSYVAGARGYEQYF
>TRBJ2-2|TRBV5-4|TRBD1|.
TGTGCCAGCAGCTTTCTCGAGACAGGGCCCGGGGAGCTGTTTTTT
CASSFLETGPGELFF
>TRBJ2-1|TRBV5-4|.|.
TGTGCCAGCAGCGGCCAAGGGAGTGAGCAGTTCTTC
CASSGQGSEQFF
>TRBJ1-3|TRBV12-3/TRBV12-4|.|.
TGTGCCAGCCTGGACAGCTCTGGAAACACCATATATTTT
CASLDSSGNTIYF
>TRBJ1-2|TRBV10-3|.|.
TGTGCCATCAGGATACAGGGAGGGAACTATGGCTACACCTTC
CAIRIQGGNYGYTF